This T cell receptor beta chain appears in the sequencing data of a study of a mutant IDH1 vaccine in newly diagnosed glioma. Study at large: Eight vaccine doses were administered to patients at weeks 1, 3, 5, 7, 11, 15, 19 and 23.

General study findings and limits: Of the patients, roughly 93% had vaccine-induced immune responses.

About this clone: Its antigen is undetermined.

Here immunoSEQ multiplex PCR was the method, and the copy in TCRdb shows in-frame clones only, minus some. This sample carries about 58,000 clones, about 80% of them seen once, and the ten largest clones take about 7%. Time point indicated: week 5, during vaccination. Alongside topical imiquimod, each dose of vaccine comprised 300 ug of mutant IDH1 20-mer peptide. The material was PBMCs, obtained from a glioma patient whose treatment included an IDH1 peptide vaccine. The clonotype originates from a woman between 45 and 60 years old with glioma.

CDR3 in amino acids: CASAPQGNTEAFF. The CDR3 DNA is TGTGCCAGCGCACCCCAGGGGAACACTGAAGCTTTCTTT. The chain links TRBV11-2 to TRBJ1-1; a weak D match, TRBD1 (5 bases). The CDR3 has 13 residues. Germline V gene lookup returns CDR1 SGHAT and CDR2 FQNNGV. V shed 8 bases and J shed 1 base, with 11 bases lying between them.